What follows are 23 T cell receptor beta chains derived from one specimen sequenced in a study of blood T cell repertoires in COVID-19. Assay: immunoSEQ multiplex PCR; the TCRdb copy retains only in-frame clones and omits some. This table has some 200,000 clones, 84% appearing once. Material for sequencing was peripheral blood. These receptors originate from a woman in her 40s who had recovered from COVID-19.

V and J are TRBV5-5 and TRBJ1-5; D might be TRBD1 (5 bases). V lost 2 bases and J 5 bases, leaving 14 bases between the germline ends. Germline V gives CDR1 SGHKS, CDR2 YYEKEE (reference sequence). The CDR3 loop spans 15 amino acids. CDR3 amino acids: CASSFTGLRDQPQHF. CDR3 bases: TGTGCCAGCAGCTTTACAGGTTTACGGGATCAGCCCCAGCATTTT.

The chain links TRBV28 to TRBJ1-1; 7 bases match TRBD1. The ends lost 3 bases at V and 5 bases at J; junction bases unmatched: 12. Looked up from germline, CDR1 is MDHEN and CDR2 is SYDVKM. The CDR3 is made up of 16 amino acids. This CDR3 is CASSFNRGAGGTEAFF. CDR3 bases: TGTGCCAGCAGTTTCAACAGGGGCGCGGGAGGAACTGAAGCTTTCTTT.

This chain connects TRBV30 to TRBJ1-2; the D gene is possibly TRBD1 (6 bases). Germline CDR1 and CDR2: GTSNPN and SVGIG (reference sequence). CDR3 length: 14 residues. V lost 3 bases and J 4 bases, leaving 15 bases between the germline ends. CDR3 coding DNA: TGTGCCTGGAGAGGAAGAGGGGGAACCTATGGCTACACCTTC. It specifies CAWRGRGGTYGYTF.

The genes are TRBV5-6 and TRBJ1-2; maybe TRBD1 (5 bases). V lost 0 bases and J 4 bases, leaving 10 bases between the germline ends. Germline-derived CDR1 and CDR2 are SGHDT and YYEEEE. The CDR3 has 14 residues. The chain's CDR3 is CASSLAGGGYGYTF. The CDR3 nucleotides read TGTGCCAGCAGCTTGGCCGGGGGAGGCTATGGCTACACCTTC.

This clone appeared a single time. The chain joins TRBV7-2 to TRBJ2-3; D perhaps matches TRBD2 (6 bases). The CDR3 runs to 15 residues. The V end was cut by 3 bases, the J end by 0 bases, with 10 bases between. Germline assignment: CDR1 SGHTA and CDR2 FQGNSA. The CDR3 DNA reads as TGTGCCAGCAGCTTGGTGGGGGGAAGCACAGATACGCAGTATTTT. This gives the protein CASSLVGGSTDTQYF. Complete variable domain (other parts from reference TRBV7-2 and TRBJ2-3): GAGVSQSPSNKVTEKGKDVELRCDPISGHTALYWYRQSLGQGLEFLIYFQGNSAPDKSGLPSDRFSAERTGGSVSTLTIQRTQQEDSAVYLCASSLVGGSTDTQYFGPGTRLTVL.

The chain combines TRBV14 with TRBJ1-2; the D is unclear. CDR1 and CDR2 (germline): SGHDN, FVKESK. Trimming cost V 3 bases and J 5 bases, with 13 bases left between them. This CDR3 contains 14 residues. CDR3 coding DNA: TGTGCCAGCAGCCAGACAACTTCTGGTTATGGCTACACCTTC. It is translated as CASSQTTSGYGYTF.

This clone was seen just once. The chain links TRBV30 to TRBJ2-3; 9 bases match TRBD1. The CDR3 covers 12 residues. Germline V gene sequence: CDR1 GTSNPN, CDR2 SVGIG (reference sequence). V dropped 3 bases and J dropped 10; count of bases not matched to a gene: 5. This CDR3 is CAWRTGGDAQYF. Here the CDR3 DNA reads TGTGCCTGGAGGACAGGGGGTGATGCGCAGTATTTT.

The table lists this clone with a few counts. The V call is TRBV6-5, the J call TRBJ1-2; D might be TRBD1 (5 bases). The V end was cut by 4 bases, the J end by 1 base, with 10 bases between. Per germline, CDR1 MNHEY and CDR2 SVGAGI. The CDR3 is made up of 14 amino acids. The CDR3 spells CASSSRQLNYGYTF. Written as DNA, the CDR3 is TGTGCCAGCAGTTCTAGACAGCTTAACTATGGCTACACCTTC.

The chain carries TRBV25-1 and TRBJ1-1, with 7 bases fitting TRBD1. The CDR3 extends over 12 amino acids. The V gene's germline CDR1 is MGHDK and CDR2 SYGVNS. V gave up 7 bases and J gave up 4 bases; unmatched junction bases: 3. The CDR3 loop reads CASMRGLTEAFF. The CDR3 DNA reads as TGTGCCAGCATGAGGGGGCTCACTGAAGCTTTCTTT.

The CDR3 sequence is CASSTGTVGSYGYTF. The CDR3 region has the DNA TGCGCCAGCAGCACCGGAACAGTAGGAAGCTATGGCTACACCTTC. The chain carries TRBV5-1 and TRBJ1-2; D unclear. The CDR3 length is 15 residues. The V gene's germline CDR1 is SGHRS and CDR2 YFSETQ. Trimming took 4 bases from V and 4 from J, leaving 17 bases between them.

In DNA form, the CDR3 reads TGTGCCAGCAGCCTCTTTAGGGACAGCGGGGGCTACACCTTC. It specifies CASSLFRDSGGYTF. The chain has TRBV14 and TRBJ1-2, with 7 bases matching TRBD1. The V segment lost 4 bases and the J segment 8 bases; nucleotides outside the gene matches: 10. Germline V CDR1 and CDR2: SGHDN, FVKESK. This CDR3 region has 14 residues.

The chain recombines TRBV7-9 with TRBJ2-2; 12 positions match TRBD2. Trimming cost V 5 bases and J 1 base; bases outside gene matches: 5. CDR3 length equals 17 residues. Germline V gene sequence: CDR1 SEHNR, CDR2 FQNEAQ (reference sequence). As DNA, the CDR3 is TGTGCCAGCAGCCCACGGACTAGCGGGGTGAACACCGGGGAGCTGTTTTTT. It yields the protein CASSPRTSGVNTGELFF. The full variable domain, rest sourced from reference TRBV7-9 and TRBJ2-2, is DTGVSQNPRHKITKRGQNVTFRCDPISEHNRLYWYRQTLGQGPEFLTYFQNEAQLEKSRLLSDRFSAERPKGSFSTLEIQRTEQGDSAMYLCASSPRTSGVNTGELFFGEGSRLTVL.

The CDR3 loop reads CASSLVSGGLGYEQYF. The CDR3 DNA is TGTGCCAGCAGCTTAGTGTCAGGGGGCCTCGGCTACGAGCAGTACTTC. The chain is built from TRBV7-2 and TRBJ2-7; 8 nucleotides match TRBD1. Germline assignment: CDR1 SGHTA and CDR2 FQGNSA. Trimming at V came to 1 base and at J to 3 bases, leaving 8 bases not matched to a gene. The length of the CDR3 is 16 residues.

The chain carries TRBV10-3 and TRBJ2-5; TRBD1 matches 7 bases. V dropped 6 bases and J dropped 4; count of bases not matched to a gene: 8. This CDR3 contains 14 residues. CDR1 and CDR2 (germline): ENHRY, SYGVKD. In DNA form, the CDR3 reads TGTGCCATCAGGAGTACAGGGGTTGTAGAGACCCAGTACTTC. It translates to CAIRSTGVVETQYF.

The V gene is TRBV24-1, the J gene TRBJ2-3, with D perhaps matching TRBD1 (5 bases). CDR1 and CDR2 (germline): KGHDR, SFDVKD. The CDR3 extends over 13 amino acids. With 5 bases removed from V and 2 bases from J, the gap between germline ends came to 7 bases. Here the CDR3 DNA reads TGTGCCACCAGTGGACAGTACACAGATACGCAGTATTTT. As protein: CATSGQYTDTQYF.

V is TRBV7-6 and J is TRBJ1-2, with 7 bases aligning to TRBD1. The V gene's germline CDR1 is SGHVS and CDR2 FNYEAQ. The CDR3 has 13 amino acids. J lost 6 bases, V lost 3 bases, and 4 bases had no gene match. The CDR3 nucleotides are TGTGCCAGCAGCTTGACAGGGTCTGATGGCTACACCTTC. Translated: CASSLTGSDGYTF. Together with reference TRBV7-6 and TRBJ1-2, the CDR3 gives the full variable domain: GAGVSQSPRYKVTKRGQDVALRCDPISGHVSLYWYRQALGQGPEFLTYFNYEAQQDKSGLPNDRFSAERPEGSISTLTIQRTEQRDSAMYRCASSLTGSDGYTFGSGTRLTVV.

The J gene is TRBJ1-4, the V gene TRBV19; 8 bases line up with TRBD1. CDR3 length equals 14 residues. The germline CDR1 and CDR2 sequences are LNHDA and SQIVND (reference sequence). Unmatched junction bases numbered 7, after V lost 8 bases and J lost 5 bases. The CDR3 nucleotides are TGTGCCAGTCCCAAGGACAGGGAAAATGAAAAACTGTTTTTT. Translated: CASPKDRENEKLFF. Drawing the rest from reference TRBV19 and TRBJ1-4, the complete variable domain is DGGITQSPKYLFRKEGQNVTLSCEQNLNHDAMYWYRQDPGQGLRLIYYSQIVNDFQKGDIAEGYSVSREKKESFPLTVTSAQKNPTAFYLCASPKDRENEKLFFGSGTQLSVL.

The V and J genes are TRBV3-1 (or the pseudogene TRBV3-2) and TRBJ1-1; a weak D match, TRBD1 (6 bases). The CDR3 contains 13 residues. Germline lookup yields CDR1 LGHDT and CDR2 YNNKEL (reference sequence). V was shortened by 0 bases and J by 10 bases, with 12 bases between the two germline ends. The CDR3 DNA is TGTGCCAGCAGCCAAGATGGGGGGGCTGGAGCTTTCTTT. Translating gives CASSQDGGAGAFF.

CDR3 nucleotide sequence: TGTGCCAGCTCACCGTTACAGGATGCAACTAATGAAAAACTGTTTTTT. Translated, it gives CASSPLQDATNEKLFF. V usage is TRBV18 and J usage is TRBJ1-4; D may be TRBD1 (5 bases). From germline, CDR1 is KGHSH and CDR2 LQKENI. V was trimmed by 3 bases and J by 0 bases, leaving 11 bases between them. The length of the CDR3 is 16 residues.

The chain recombines TRBV7-9 with TRBJ2-7; D possibly corresponds to TRBD1 (6 bases). Germline V CDR1 and CDR2: SEHNR, FQNEAQ (reference sequence). The V end was cut by 3 bases, the J end by 2 bases, with 11 bases between. The CDR3 extends over 14 amino acids. CDR3 amino acids: CASSFLTGAYEQYF. The DNA of the CDR3 is TGTGCCAGCAGCTTCCTGACAGGAGCCTACGAGCAGTACTTC.

The rearrangement uses TRBV10-3 and TRBJ2-7; D possibly corresponds to TRBD1 (7 bases). This CDR3 region has 12 residues. Germline-derived CDR1 and CDR2 are ENHRY and SYGVKD. V was clipped by 0 bases and J by 13 bases, with 13 bases between them. The CDR3 nucleotides read TGTGCCATCAGTGAGTCGGAGGGGGCATCATACTTC. Amino acid sequence: CAISESEGASYF.

This clone showed up just once. The genes are TRBV5-1 and TRBJ1-1; a possible D gene is TRBD1 (6 bases). CDR3 length: 14 residues. Between the trimmed V and J ends, which lost 5 bases and 1 base, there was a span of 12 bases. Per germline, CDR1 SGHRS and CDR2 YFSETQ. The CDR3 DNA follows: TGCGCCAGCAGATACGGACAGACGAACACTGAAGCTTTCTTT. Translating gives CASRYGQTNTEAFF.

The CDR3 here is CASSLGARGRNTEAFF. The DNA for the CDR3 is TGCGCCAGCAGCTTGGGCGCCAGGGGGAGGAACACTGAAGCTTTCTTT. The chain joins TRBV5-1 to TRBJ1-1, with TRBD1 identical over 7 bases. The CDR3 extends over 16 amino acids. The germline V gene has CDR1 SGHRS and CDR2 YFSETQ. With V trimmed by 0 bases and J by 1 base, 6 bases remained unmatched.